The rows below give T cell receptor beta chains drawn from one sample of a study of OX40 agonist ivuxolimab in advanced cancers. Clones were sequenced by immunoSEQ multiplex PCR, and TCRdb holds only the in-frame ones, with some missing. The sample shows 60,000 to 80,000 clones, 70% to 90% of them seen only once. The source was CD4+ or CD8+ T cells sorted from blood, collected in a trial of the OX40 agonist ivuxolimab. The receptors derive from an adult with an advanced solid tumor such as melanoma, head and neck, liver or kidney cancer. Each CDR3 is given with its conserved first and last residue. Fields, in order: D gene, V gene, J gene, clone size, CDR3 protein, CDR3 DNA. A D gene is named only where the DNA matches it firmly. Only part of the rows carry a size: once, few, many, or a class if the clone is expanded.

d_gene: .; v_gene: TRBV7-8; j_gene: TRBJ2-1; abundance: .; CDR3aa: CASSLVVRRADNYNEQFF; CDR3nt: TGTGCCAGCAGCTTAGTCGTGAGGCGGGCTGATAACTACAATGAGCAGTTCTTC
d_gene: .; v_gene: TRBV27; j_gene: TRBJ1-2; abundance: .; CDR3aa: CASRLRLAPNYGYTF; CDR3nt: TGTGCCAGCAGATTAAGACTTGCCCCTAACTATGGCTACACCTTC
d_gene: .; v_gene: TRBV19; j_gene: TRBJ2-1; abundance: .; CDR3aa: CASSMVLTTSSGEQFF; CDR3nt: TGTGCCAGTAGTATGGTCCTGACCACGTCGTCGGGTGAGCAGTTCTTC
d_gene: TRBD1; v_gene: TRBV6-5; j_gene: TRBJ1-1; abundance: .; CDR3aa: CASSPRTGPNTEAFF; CDR3nt: TGTGCCAGCAGTCCACGGACAGGTCCGAACACTGAAGCTTTCTTT
d_gene: .; v_gene: TRBV6-5; j_gene: TRBJ2-5; abundance: .; CDR3aa: CASSYWQQETQYF; CDR3nt: TGTGCCAGCAGTTACTGGCAGCAAGAGACCCAGTACTTC
d_gene: .; v_gene: TRBV5-8; j_gene: TRBJ1-2; abundance: once; CDR3aa: CASSFGPNYGYTF; CDR3nt: TGTGCCAGCAGCTTTGGCCCTAACTATGGCTACACCTTC
d_gene: TRBD2; v_gene: TRBV28; j_gene: TRBJ2-3; abundance: .; CDR3aa: CASSYLAGGFTDTQYF; CDR3nt: TGTGCCAGCAGTTACCTAGCGGGGGGGTTCACAGATACGCAGTATTTT
d_gene: TRBD1; v_gene: TRBV27; j_gene: TRBJ1-1; abundance: .; CDR3aa: CASSLFGQGDFTEAFF; CDR3nt: TGTGCCAGCAGTTTATTTGGACAGGGGGACTTCACTGAAGCTTTCTTT
d_gene: .; v_gene: TRBV28; j_gene: TRBJ2-3; abundance: .; CDR3aa: CASSLTVDVVTDTQYF; CDR3nt: TGTGCCAGCAGTTTAACTGTAGATGTGGTCACAGATACGCAGTATTTT
d_gene: TRBD2; v_gene: TRBV28; j_gene: TRBJ2-3; abundance: .; CDR3aa: CASSFLTSGYTDTQYF; CDR3nt: TGTGCCAGCAGTTTTTTAACTAGCGGATACACAGATACGCAGTATTTT
d_gene: .; v_gene: TRBV27; j_gene: TRBJ2-1; abundance: .; CDR3aa: CASSYRGGGNEQFF; CDR3nt: TGTGCCAGCAGTTACAGGGGGGGAGGCAATGAGCAGTTCTTC
d_gene: .; v_gene: TRBV7-2; j_gene: TRBJ1-3; abundance: .; CDR3aa: CASSRTGNTIYF; CDR3nt: TGTGCCAGCAGTAGGACTGGAAACACCATATATTTT
d_gene: TRBD1; v_gene: TRBV27; j_gene: TRBJ2-3; abundance: .; CDR3aa: CASSQGAGTDTQYF; CDR3nt: TGTGCCAGCAGCCAGGGGGCCGGCACAGATACGCAGTATTTT
d_gene: .; v_gene: TRBV29-1; j_gene: TRBJ2-2; abundance: .; CDR3aa: CSVRQGTTGELFF; CDR3nt: TGCAGCGTTCGGCAGGGAACCACCGGGGAGCTGTTTTTT
d_gene: TRBD1; v_gene: TRBV6-5; j_gene: TRBJ1-4; abundance: .; CDR3aa: CASSDRVYEKLFF; CDR3nt: TGTGCCAGCAGCGACAGGGTGTATGAAAAACTGTTTTTT
d_gene: TRBD1; v_gene: TRBV19; j_gene: TRBJ2-1; abundance: .; CDR3aa: CASSAVDRAHEQFF; CDR3nt: TGTGCCAGTAGTGCGGTGGACAGGGCTCATGAGCAGTTCTTC
d_gene: .; v_gene: TRBV14; j_gene: TRBJ2-4; abundance: .; CDR3aa: CASSQERGTGRKNIQYF; CDR3nt: TGTGCCAGCAGCCAAGAAAGGGGGACGGGACGGAAAAACATTCAGTACTTC
d_gene: .; v_gene: TRBV6-5; j_gene: TRBJ2-7; abundance: .; CDR3aa: CASTRAGKSSYEQYF; CDR3nt: TGTGCCAGCACCAGGGCGGGCAAAAGCTCCTACGAGCAGTACTTC
d_gene: .; v_gene: TRBV5-1; j_gene: TRBJ2-1; abundance: .; CDR3aa: CASRRGANEQFF; CDR3nt: TGCGCCAGTCGGAGGGGAGCCAATGAGCAGTTCTTC
d_gene: .; v_gene: TRBV18; j_gene: TRBJ2-2; abundance: .; CDR3aa: CASSPRGRGVNTGELFF; CDR3nt: TGTGCCAGCTCACCCCGGGGCAGGGGAGTCAACACCGGGGAGCTGTTTTTT
d_gene: .; v_gene: TRBV2; j_gene: TRBJ1-2; abundance: .; CDR3aa: CASSDRIRYGYTF; CDR3nt: TGTGCCAGCAGTGATAGGATCAGATATGGCTACACCTTC
d_gene: TRBD2; v_gene: TRBV7-8; j_gene: TRBJ2-3; abundance: few; CDR3aa: CASSRFELAGAGDTQYF; CDR3nt: TGTGCCAGCAGCCGTTTTGAACTAGCGGGAGCTGGGGATACGCAGTATTTT
d_gene: .; v_gene: TRBV5-8; j_gene: TRBJ1-3; abundance: .; CDR3aa: CASSRPGDPSGNTIYF; CDR3nt: TGTGCCAGCAGCCGACCAGGGGACCCCTCTGGAAACACCATATATTTT
d_gene: TRBD2; v_gene: TRBV7-2; j_gene: TRBJ2-2; abundance: .; CDR3aa: CASGRTSGNTGELFF; CDR3nt: TGTGCCAGCGGCCGGACTAGCGGAAACACCGGGGAGCTGTTTTTT
d_gene: TRBD1; v_gene: TRBV2; j_gene: TRBJ1-2; abundance: .; CDR3aa: CASLGQADYGYTF; CDR3nt: TGTGCCAGCCTGGGACAGGCAGACTATGGCTACACCTTC
d_gene: TRBD2; v_gene: TRBV19; j_gene: TRBJ2-1; abundance: .; CDR3aa: CASTKTTSGNYNEQFF; CDR3nt: TGTGCCAGTACAAAAACCACTAGCGGGAATTACAATGAGCAGTTCTTC
d_gene: TRBD2; v_gene: TRBV9; j_gene: TRBJ2-7; abundance: .; CDR3aa: CASSVEASGSYEQYF; CDR3nt: TGTGCCAGCAGCGTAGAGGCTAGCGGGAGTTACGAGCAGTACTTC
d_gene: .; v_gene: TRBV2; j_gene: TRBJ2-3; abundance: .; CDR3aa: CASSGAGPTDTQYF; CDR3nt: TGTGCCAGCAGTGGCGCAGGGCCCACAGATACGCAGTATTTT
d_gene: TRBD2; v_gene: TRBV7-9; j_gene: TRBJ2-5; abundance: .; CDR3aa: CASSFGLAGWETQYF; CDR3nt: TGTGCCAGCAGCTTTGGACTAGCGGGATGGGAGACCCAGTACTTC
d_gene: .; v_gene: TRBV2; j_gene: TRBJ1-1; abundance: .; CDR3aa: CASKDYGRGRDTEAFF; CDR3nt: TGTGCCAGCAAAGACTACGGGAGGGGCAGGGACACTGAAGCTTTCTTT
d_gene: TRBD2; v_gene: TRBV5-4; j_gene: TRBJ2-3; abundance: .; CDR3aa: CASSQEEAGGRTDTQYF; CDR3nt: TGTGCCAGCAGCCAAGAAGAAGCGGGGGGTCGCACAGATACGCAGTATTTT
d_gene: .; v_gene: TRBV4-2; j_gene: TRBJ2-1; abundance: .; CDR3aa: CASSQASGGGEQFF; CDR3nt: TGTGCCAGCAGCCAAGCGTCCGGGGGCGGTGAGCAGTTCTTC
d_gene: .; v_gene: TRBV27; j_gene: TRBJ2-3; abundance: .; CDR3aa: CASSYLSQGIGTQYF; CDR3nt: TGTGCCAGCAGCTACTTATCACAGGGAATCGGTACGCAGTATTTT
d_gene: .; v_gene: TRBV19; j_gene: TRBJ1-1; abundance: .; CDR3aa: CASTMAGMNTEAFF; CDR3nt: TGTGCCAGTACCATGGCGGGGATGAACACTGAAGCTTTCTTT
d_gene: TRBD1; v_gene: TRBV9; j_gene: TRBJ1-2; abundance: .; CDR3aa: CASSVRDRDGGYTF; CDR3nt: TGTGCCAGCAGCGTCCGGGACAGGGACGGGGGCTACACCTTC
d_gene: .; v_gene: TRBV21-1; j_gene: TRBJ2-2; abundance: .; CDR3aa: CASSSLGGVTSGGDAGELFF; CDR3nt: TGTGCCAGCAGCTCCCTAGGTGGAGTGACTAGCGGGGGAGATGCCGGGGAGCTGTTTTTT
d_gene: TRBD1; v_gene: TRBV18; j_gene: TRBJ1-2; abundance: few; CDR3aa: CASSQGQGDGYTF; CDR3nt: TGTGCCAGCTCCCAGGGACAGGGGGATGGCTACACCTTC
d_gene: .; v_gene: TRBV28; j_gene: TRBJ1-5; abundance: .; CDR3aa: CASSPHFLGGPNQPQHF; CDR3nt: TGTGCCAGCAGTCCCCACTTTTTAGGCGGCCCCAATCAGCCCCAGCATTTT
d_gene: .; v_gene: TRBV27; j_gene: TRBJ2-3; abundance: .; CDR3aa: CASSPRGDTQYF; CDR3nt: TGTGCCAGCAGTCCCCGGGGAGATACGCAGTATTTT
d_gene: .; v_gene: TRBV9; j_gene: TRBJ2-5; abundance: .; CDR3aa: CASSVAGQETQYF; CDR3nt: TGTGCCAGCAGCGTAGCGGGCCAAGAGACCCAGTACTTC
d_gene: .; v_gene: TRBV18; j_gene: TRBJ1-1; abundance: .; CDR3aa: CASSPPGGVVNTEAFF; CDR3nt: TGTGCCAGCTCACCTCCCGGGGGAGTAGTGAACACTGAAGCTTTCTTT
d_gene: TRBD1; v_gene: TRBV18; j_gene: TRBJ2-7; abundance: .; CDR3aa: CASSPGQHYEQYF; CDR3nt: TGTGCCAGCTCACCGGGACAGCACTACGAGCAGTACTTC
d_gene: .; v_gene: TRBV27; j_gene: TRBJ1-2; abundance: once; CDR3aa: CASSLSRFYGYTF; CDR3nt: TGTGCCAGCAGTTTATCCCGGTTCTATGGCTACACCTTC
d_gene: TRBD1; v_gene: TRBV18; j_gene: TRBJ1-6; abundance: .; CDR3aa: CASSPPGGGGVYSPLHF; CDR3nt: TGTGCCAGCTCACCACCGGGTGGAGGGGGCGTTTATTCACCCCTCCACTTT
d_gene: TRBD2; v_gene: TRBV7-8; j_gene: TRBJ2-3; abundance: .; CDR3aa: CASSPTSGGAVTQYF; CDR3nt: TGTGCCAGCAGCCCGACTAGCGGGGGGGCTGTTACGCAGTATTTT
d_gene: .; v_gene: TRBV7-9; j_gene: TRBJ2-5; abundance: .; CDR3aa: CASSQMGGLETQYF; CDR3nt: TGTGCCAGCAGCCAAATGGGGGGCCTGGAGACCCAGTACTTC
d_gene: TRBD1; v_gene: TRBV5-1; j_gene: TRBJ1-4; abundance: .; CDR3aa: CASSLGDSTNEKLFF; CDR3nt: TGCGCCAGCAGCTTGGGGGACAGCACCAATGAAAAACTGTTTTTT
d_gene: TRBD2; v_gene: TRBV4-2; j_gene: TRBJ2-3; abundance: .; CDR3aa: CASAKGASGGAPDTQYF; CDR3nt: TGTGCCAGCGCGAAGGGAGCTAGCGGGGGGGCCCCAGATACGCAGTATTTT